The present entry profiles one T cell receptor (beta chain) with its context. Original processing notes: How many nucleated cells were present was estimated from reference gene primer amplification. Some clones are missing from TCRdb's copy, which holds only in-frame ones; the method was immunoSEQ multiplex PCR. V, J and clone size were drawn from that table, and D and trimming were deduced from the DNA. There are 200,000 to 250,000 clones in the sample; around nine tenths occur only once, and less than 3% lies in the top ten. This specimen belongs to a study of blood T cell repertoires in COVID-19. Study at large: The United States, Italy and Spain supplied acute and convalescent COVID-19 samples. Nucleic acid was either cDNA or gDNA, and it came from T cells, B-cell-depleted T cells, or PBMCs.

The CDR3 has 15 residues. The trim removed 6 bases at V and 8 bases at J, leaving 8 bases unmatched. Germline CDR1 LGHDT, CDR2 YNNKEL (reference sequence). The chain recombines TRBV3-1 (or the pseudogene TRBV3-2) with TRBJ2-1; TRBD2 aligns across 12 bases. Source material: peripheral blood. This TCR was recovered from a woman in her fifties or sixties with acute or convalescent COVID-19. The CDR3 coding sequence is TGTGCCAGCAGGTCTAGCGGGAGGGCTTTGGATGAGCAGTTCTTC. The encoded protein is CASRSSGRALDEQFF.